The entry below gives a single T cell receptor (beta chain) sequence along with its context. The sample originates from a study of OX40 agonist ivuxolimab in advanced cancers. Across the whole study: Partial response was recorded in three patients: one hepatocellular carcinoma and two cutaneous melanoma cases.

Generated by immunoSEQ multiplex PCR, the TCRdb table keeps only in-frame clones and is missing some. The sample has approximately 90,000 clones, roughly nine tenths seen once; the top ten hold 0.3% to 0.4%. V was pared by 5 bases and J by 7 bases, with 18 bases between. Per germline, CDR1 LNHDA and CDR2 SQIVND (reference sequence). The CDR3 is 14 residues long. The J gene is TRBJ2-7, the V gene TRBV19; D gene ambiguous. The sample consisted of CD4+ or CD8+ T cells sorted from blood, taken in a trial of the OX40 agonist ivuxolimab. The sequence was obtained from an adult with an advanced solid tumor such as melanoma, head and neck, liver or kidney cancer. CDR3 residues: CASSSQHPPLEQYF. In nucleotides, the CDR3 is TGTGCCAGTAGTTCGCAGCACCCACCTCTTGAGCAGTACTTC.